The TCR beta chain under discussion was sequenced for a study of blood T cell repertoires in COVID-19. Background on the study: Acute-phase and convalescent COVID-19 samples originated in the United States, Italy and Spain. Sources were T cells, B-cell-depleted T cells, or PBMCs; the material itself was cDNA or gDNA.

The CDR3 is made up of 15 amino acids. CDR1 is LNHDA and CDR2 is SQIVND in the germline V gene (reference sequence). V shed 3 bases, J shed 4 bases, and the junction held 3 bases outside the gene matches. Original data processing: It was from reference gene primer amplification that nucleated cell counts were estimated. Libraries were prepared by immunoSEQ multiplex PCR; TCRdb keeps only in-frame clonotypes and omits some of them. That table gives V, J and clone size, and the DNA gave D and trimming. The profile covers roughly 97,000 clones, with about 80% appearing a single time and around 9.3% taken by the ten largest.

Source material: peripheral blood. The V and J genes are TRBV19 and TRBJ2-3, with 11 nucleotides matching TRBD1. This clonotype originated in a man aged 65-85 years with acute or convalescent COVID-19. The CDR3 protein is CASSMRTGGSDTQYF. The CDR3 bases are TGTGCCAGTAGTATGAGGACAGGGGGCTCAGATACGCAGTATTTT.